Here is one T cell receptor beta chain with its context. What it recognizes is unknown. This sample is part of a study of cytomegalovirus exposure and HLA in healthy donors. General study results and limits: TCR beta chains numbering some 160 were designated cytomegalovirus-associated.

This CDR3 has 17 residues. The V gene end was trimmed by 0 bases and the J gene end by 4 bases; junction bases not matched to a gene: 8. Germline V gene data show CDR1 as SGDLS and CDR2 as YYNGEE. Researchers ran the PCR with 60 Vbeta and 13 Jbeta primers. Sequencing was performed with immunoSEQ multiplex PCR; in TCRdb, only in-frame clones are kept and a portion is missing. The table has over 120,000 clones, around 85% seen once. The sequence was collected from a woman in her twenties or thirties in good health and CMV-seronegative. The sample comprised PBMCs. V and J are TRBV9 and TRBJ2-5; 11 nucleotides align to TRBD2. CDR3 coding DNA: TGTGCCAGCAGCGTAGGTGCCCGCGGACTAGCGGGAGAGACCCAGTACTTC. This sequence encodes CASSVGARGLAGETQYF.